Shown below are 17 T cell receptor beta chains from a single sample sequenced in a study of OX40 agonist ivuxolimab in advanced cancers. Sequencing was performed with immunoSEQ multiplex PCR; in TCRdb, only in-frame clones are kept and a portion is missing. Among around 50,000 clones, around 90% were seen once, and the ten largest hold 3.5%. Source: CD4+ or CD8+ T cells sorted from blood, taken in a trial of the OX40 agonist ivuxolimab. The receptors come from an adult with an advanced solid tumor such as melanoma, head and neck, liver or kidney cancer.

V and J are TRBV18 and TRBJ1-3, with TRBD1 matching over 7 bases. The CDR3 is 14 residues long. Trimming removed 3 bases from V and 2 bases from J; junction bases left unmatched: 1. The germline CDR1 and CDR2 sequences are KGHSH and LQKENI. The CDR3 protein is CASSPTGTGNTIYF. In DNA form, the CDR3 reads TGTGCCAGCTCACCGACAGGGACTGGAAACACCATATATTTT. The complete variable domain, with remaining parts taken from reference TRBV18 and TRBJ1-3, reads NAGVMQNPRHLVRRRGQEARLRCSPMKGHSHVYWYRQLPEEGLKFMVYLQKENIIDESGMPKERFSAEFPKEGPSILRIQQVVRGDSAAYFCASSPTGTGNTIYFGEGSWLTVV.

This chain uses TRBV30 with TRBJ2-5; TRBD2 matches at 9 bases. This CDR3 spans 16 amino acids. Germline V gives CDR1 GTSNPN, CDR2 SVGIG (reference sequence). The V gene end was trimmed by 2 bases and the J gene end by 5 bases; junction bases not matched to a gene: 12. The CDR3 reads CAWSSSSGIIVETQYF. CDR3 nucleotide sequence: TGTGCCTGGAGTAGCTCTAGCGGGATAATTGTGGAGACCCAGTACTTC.

About this clone: Other nucleotide sequences in the sample specify the same CDR3. V usage is TRBV7-9 and J usage is TRBJ2-7; D unresolved. Germline V CDR1 and CDR2: SEHNR, FQNEAQ (reference sequence). There are 15 residues in the CDR3. With 1 base removed from V and 0 bases from J, the gap between germline ends came to 10 bases. The CDR3 loop is CASSLEGLSSYEQYF. In DNA form, the CDR3 reads TGTGCCAGCAGCTTAGAGGGTCTTAGCTCCTACGAGCAGTACTTC. Full variable domain (remainder filled in from reference TRBV7-9 and TRBJ2-7): DTGVSQNPRHKITKRGQNVTFRCDPISEHNRLYWYRQTLGQGPEFLTYFQNEAQLEKSRLLSDRFSAERPKGSFSTLEIQRTEQGDSAMYLCASSLEGLSSYEQYFGPGTRLTVT.

The V call is TRBV18, the J call TRBJ2-5; a possible D gene is TRBD1 (6 bases). CDR1 KGHSH and CDR2 LQKENI come from the germline V gene. CDR3 length equals 13 residues. Trimming removed 6 bases from V and 5 bases from J, with 13 bases in between. CDR3: CASSPGDKETQYF. The CDR3 nucleotides are TGTGCCAGCTCCCCCGGGGACAAGGAGACCCAGTACTTC.

This clone was recorded a few times. The chain employs TRBV2 and TRBJ2-1; D ambiguous. Germline loops: CDR1 SNHLY, CDR2 FYNNEI. The CDR3 is made up of 13 amino acids. V shed 2 bases and J shed 5 bases, with 7 bases lying between them. The CDR3 loop reads CASSEPFDNEQFF. CDR3 bases: TGTGCCAGCAGTGAACCTTTCGACAATGAGCAGTTCTTC.

The gene calls are TRBV19 and TRBJ2-1; D may be TRBD2 (5 bases). The germline CDR1 and CDR2 sequences are LNHDA and SQIVND (reference sequence). The CDR3 runs 14 residues. V lost 7 bases, J lost 0 bases, and 10 bases lay in between. CDR3 coding DNA: TGTGCCAGTAAGAGGGCGGACTCCTACAATGAGCAGTTCTTC. Its protein is CASKRADSYNEQFF.

The chain is built from TRBV5-4 and TRBJ2-3; D may be TRBD2 (5 bases). Trimming took off 3 bases at V and 2 bases at J, with 13 bases between the two ends. This CDR3 is 15 amino acids long. Per germline, CDR1 SGHNT and CDR2 YYREEE (reference sequence). For the CDR3, the DNA is TGTGCCAGCAGCTCGAAACGGGATCCCACAGATACGCAGTATTTT. Translated, it gives CASSSKRDPTDTQYF.

DNA of the CDR3: TGTGCCAGCAGCTCAGGACAGGGCTACGAGCAGTACTTC. It is translated as CASSSGQGYEQYF. The V call is TRBV13, the J call TRBJ2-7, with TRBD1 matching 8 bases. This CDR3 spans 13 amino acids. CDR1 and CDR2 (germline): PRHDT, FYEKMQ (reference sequence). J lost 3 bases, V lost 4 bases, and 2 bases had no gene match.

The rearrangement links TRBV13 to TRBJ2-7; 9 nucleotides match TRBD2. V trimming: 5 bases; J trimming: 2 bases; junction bases outside the gene matches: 7. This CDR3 has 15 residues. Germline CDR1 PRHDT, CDR2 FYEKMQ (reference sequence). CDR3 region: CASSPLASGTYEQYF. Here the CDR3 DNA reads TGTGCCAGCAGCCCATTGGCTAGCGGGACCTACGAGCAGTACTTC.

This chain links TRBV30 with TRBJ1-1; possibly TRBD1 for D (5 bases). V was cut by 0 bases and J by 1 base, with 12 bases left in between. CDR3 length: 15 amino acids. Looked up from germline, CDR1 is GTSNPN and CDR2 is SVGIG (reference sequence). CDR3 amino acids: CAWSVEPGPNTEAFF. In DNA, the CDR3 is TGTGCCTGGAGTGTAGAGCCGGGGCCGAACACTGAAGCTTTCTTT.

J is TRBJ2-7 and V is TRBV18; 11 nucleotides line up with TRBD2. V lost 3 bases, J lost 5 bases, and 6 bases stayed unmatched. This CDR3 is built from 15 residues. Germline CDR1 is KGHSH and CDR2 is LQKENI. The CDR3 sequence is CASSPYTSGSNEQYF. The DNA of the CDR3 is TGTGCCAGCTCACCGTATACTAGCGGGAGCAACGAGCAGTACTTC.

This rearrangement joins TRBV11-2 to TRBJ1-4; D uncertain. The CDR3 is made up of 15 amino acids. Germline values: CDR1 SGHAT, CDR2 FQNNGV. V gave up 7 bases and J gave up 5 bases, with 17 bases separating them. The CDR3, as DNA: TGTGCCAGCACCGACTTCGTGGGCGGGAATGAAAAACTGTTTTTT. Translating it yields CASTDFVGGNEKLFF. The complete variable domain, with remaining parts taken from reference TRBV11-2 and TRBJ1-4, reads EAGVAQSPRYKIIEKRQSVAFWCNPISGHATLYWYQQILGQGPKLLIQFQNNGVVDDSQLPKDRFSAERLKGVDSTLKIQPAKLEDSAVYLCASTDFVGGNEKLFFGSGTQLSVL.

Concerning this clone: One end of the junction fails to match germline, which may point to a read error. Written as DNA, the CDR3 is TGTGCCAGCAGCCGTTTATCCAGCGGGAGCATAGATACGCAGTATTTT. It codes for CASSRLSSGSIDTQYF. This chain connects TRBV7-8 to TRBJ2-3; 8 bases map to TRBD2. Germline CDR1 is SGHVS and CDR2 is FQNEAQ. The CDR3 contains 16 residues.

The chain has TRBV28 and TRBJ2-2; D perhaps matches TRBD1 (5 bases). Trimming shortened V by 7 bases and J by 8 bases, and 11 bases separated the two germline ends. CDR3 size: 12 residues. Germline loops: CDR1 MDHEN, CDR2 SYDVKM. CDR3 nucleotide sequence: TGTGCCAGCAAATGGGGCTCGGGGGAGCTGTTTTTT. Its translation is CASKWGSGELFF.

The gene calls are TRBV28 and TRBJ1-2; D gene unclear. Trimming took 6 bases from V and 4 from J, leaving 15 bases between them. The CDR3 is made up of 14 amino acids. Germline V CDR1 and CDR2: MDHEN, SYDVKM. The CDR3: CASSPGVKTYGYTF. In DNA, the CDR3 is TGTGCCAGCAGCCCTGGGGTAAAAACCTATGGCTACACCTTC.

The chain carries TRBV6-5 and TRBJ1-1; 10 bases match TRBD1. This CDR3 is 14 amino acids long. CDR1 is MNHEY and CDR2 is SVGAGI in the germline V gene. Trimming removed 6 bases from V and 2 bases from J; junction bases left unmatched: 3. The CDR3 nucleotides read TGTGCCAGCAGCCGGGACAGGGGTAACACTGAAGCTTTCTTT. Protein product: CASSRDRGNTEAFF.

The table lists this clone with a count of one. The V call is TRBV10-3, the J call TRBJ2-7; 11 bases are a match to TRBD2. Germline V gene data show CDR1 as ENHRY and CDR2 as SYGVKD. V gave up 4 bases and J gave up 6 bases; unmatched junction bases: 2. This CDR3 has 13 amino acids. CDR3 bases: TGTGCCATCAGTGTCCTAGCGGGGGGCGAGCAGTACTTC. Encoded protein: CAISVLAGGEQYF.